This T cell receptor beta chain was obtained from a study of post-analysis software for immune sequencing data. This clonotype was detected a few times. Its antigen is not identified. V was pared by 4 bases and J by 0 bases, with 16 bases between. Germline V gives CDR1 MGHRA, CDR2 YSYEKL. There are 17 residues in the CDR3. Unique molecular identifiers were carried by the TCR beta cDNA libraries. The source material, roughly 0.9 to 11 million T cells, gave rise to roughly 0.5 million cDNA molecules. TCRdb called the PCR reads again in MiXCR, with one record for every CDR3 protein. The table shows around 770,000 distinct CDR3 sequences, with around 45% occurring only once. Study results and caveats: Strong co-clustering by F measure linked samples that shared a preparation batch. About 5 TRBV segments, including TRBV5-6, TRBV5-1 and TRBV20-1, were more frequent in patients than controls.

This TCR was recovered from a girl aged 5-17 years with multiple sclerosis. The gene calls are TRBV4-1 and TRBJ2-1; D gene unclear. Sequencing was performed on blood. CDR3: CASSPSSASYSYNEQFF. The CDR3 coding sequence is TGCGCCAGCAGCCCTTCGAGCGCCTCTTACTCCTACAATGAGCAGTTCTTC.